This entry lists 19 T cell receptor beta chains sequenced from one sample in a study of shared clonotypes between healthy human individuals (dated by TCRdb to 2018 to 2020). The library was generated by the immunoSEQ multiplex PCR assay. Not all clones reach the TCRdb copy of this immuneACCESS table, which keeps in-frame sequences only. Checked studies attribute under half of the gap to unresolved V genes and leave the rest unexplained. This sample is represented by under 2,000,000 clones; about 95% of them were singletons. The ten top clones hold approximately 1.2% of the sample. CD8 naive samples were CD45RO-negative cells positively selected for CCR7, giving a CD45RA+CCR7+ population that excluded TemRA cells. Sequenced material: naive CD8+ T cells sorted from blood. The sample's cell subset or site, from its label and the paper: CD45RA+CCR7+. The receptors derive from a man between 18 and 35 years old in good health.

The chain is built from TRBV30 and TRBJ1-3; no clear D. The CDR3 sequence is 15 residues long. The germline V and J ends were trimmed by 0 bases and 0 bases, with 9 bases remaining between them. Germline CDR1 and CDR2: GTSNPN and SVGIG (reference sequence). The CDR3: CAWSVQPSSGNTIYF. As DNA, the CDR3 is TGTGCCTGGAGTGTACAACCCTCCTCTGGAAACACCATATATTTT.

V is TRBV27 and J is TRBJ2-7, with 8 bases aligning to TRBD2. V shed 5 bases and J 2 bases; nucleotides not matched to a gene: 5. The CDR3 runs to 14 residues. Germline assignment: CDR1 MNHEY and CDR2 SMNVEV (reference sequence). The CDR3 here is CASSQGLETYEQYF. As DNA, the CDR3 is TGTGCCAGCAGTCAGGGACTAGAGACCTACGAGCAGTACTTC.

The V and J genes are TRBV28 and TRBJ1-1, with 7 bases that match TRBD1. This CDR3 region has 15 residues. With 5 bases clipped from V and 5 bases from J, the junction kept 11 bases outside the gene matches. CDR1 and CDR2 from the germline V gene are MDHEN and SYDVKM. Here the CDR3 DNA reads TGTGCCAGCAGTGTTACAGGGGCTGCGGGAACTGAAGCTTTCTTT. The encoded protein is CASSVTGAAGTEAFF.

The rearrangement uses TRBV19 and TRBJ1-3; 9 nucleotides align to TRBD1. CDR1 and CDR2 from the germline V gene are LNHDA and SQIVND (reference sequence). This CDR3 contains 16 residues. J gave up 0 bases and V 6 bases, and 6 bases lay outside the gene matches. The CDR3 sequence: CASRDRGSSSGNTIYF. The DNA of the CDR3 is TGTGCCAGTAGGGACAGGGGCAGCAGCTCTGGAAACACCATATATTTT.

V usage is TRBV5-6 and J usage is TRBJ2-7, with D unclear. Trimming took off 2 bases at V and 7 bases at J, with 7 bases between the two ends. The V gene's germline CDR1 is SGHDT and CDR2 YYEEEE. The CDR3 sequence is 11 residues long. The DNA for the CDR3 is TGTGCCAGCAGCTTTATACAGGAGCAGTACTTC. This gives the protein CASSFIQEQYF.

On this clone itself: Other DNA sequences in the sample encode the same CDR3. This chain links TRBV4-1 with TRBJ2-3; maybe TRBD1 (6 bases). Germline lookup yields CDR1 MGHRA and CDR2 YSYEKL. V lost 0 bases and J 0 bases, leaving 10 bases between the germline ends. This CDR3 contains 16 residues. The CDR3 nucleotides are TGCGCCAGCAGCCAAGAGGGGACACCTAGCACAGATACGCAGTATTTT. It encodes CASSQEGTPSTDTQYF.

This chain joins TRBV4-1 and TRBJ2-2, with 8 positions matching TRBD2. The germline gives CDR1 MGHRA, CDR2 YSYEKL. CDR3 length: 17 residues. The ends lost 2 bases at V and 9 bases at J; junction bases unmatched: 14. The CDR3 DNA reads as TGCGCCAGCAGCCAAACCGATAGCGGGGAGGTCCTCCGGGAGCTGTTTTTT. It translates to CASSQTDSGEVLRELFF.

This clone was recorded once. The J gene is TRBJ1-1, the V gene TRBV27; 9 bases line up with TRBD1. Trimming cost V 9 bases and J 3 bases; bases outside gene matches: 5. The CDR3 has 13 amino acids. Germline-derived CDR1 and CDR2 are MNHEY and SMNVEV (reference sequence). The CDR3 reads CASGQGKYTEAFF. CDR3 DNA: TGTGCCAGTGGACAGGGGAAGTACACTGAAGCTTTCTTT.

The chain has TRBV9 and TRBJ2-5; 7 bases match TRBD2. The trim removed 8 bases at V and 1 base at J, leaving 8 bases unmatched. The germline CDR1 and CDR2 sequences are SGDLS and YYNGEE. This CDR3 is 14 amino acids long. DNA for the CDR3: TGTGCCAGTACGGTCGGGGGGACCCAAGAGACCCAGTACTTC. Its translation is CASTVGGTQETQYF. Looking up the rest from reference TRBV9 and TRBJ2-5 gives the full variable domain: DSGVTQTPKHLITATGQRVTLRCSPRSGDLSVYWYQQSLDQGLQFLIQYYNGEERAKGNILERFSAQQFPDLHSELNLSSLELGDSALYFCASTVGGTQETQYFGPGTRLLVL.

The CDR3 protein is CASSQTGTSGTDTQYF. CDR3 DNA sequence: TGCGCCAGCAGCCAAACCGGGACTAGCGGTACAGATACGCAGTATTTT. The chain links TRBV4-1 to TRBJ2-3; 11 nucleotides align to TRBD2. The CDR3 contains 16 residues. The germline V gene has CDR1 MGHRA and CDR2 YSYEKL. V trimming: 2 bases; J trimming: 3 bases; junction bases outside the gene matches: 4.

The chain has TRBV7-2 and TRBJ1-1; a weak D match, TRBD1 (6 bases). The CDR3 is made up of 14 amino acids. The ends were cut back, 1 base at V and 5 bases at J, with 11 bases in the middle. The germline CDR1 and CDR2 sequences are SGHTA and FQGNSA. The CDR3 sequence is CASSLEQGMTEAFF. As DNA, the CDR3 is TGTGCCAGCAGCTTAGAACAGGGAATGACTGAAGCTTTCTTT.

The CDR3 DNA reads TGTGCCAGCAGCCCAGGGAGGGGGAGCACAGATACGCAGTATTTT. Its translation is CASSPGRGSTDTQYF. The chain employs TRBV11-2 and TRBJ2-3; a possible D gene is TRBD2 (7 bases). The V gene's germline CDR1 is SGHAT and CDR2 FQNNGV. V lost 5 bases and J lost 0, with 12 bases in between. The CDR3 consists of 15 residues.

The chain is built from TRBV11-2 and TRBJ2-5, with 7 nucleotides matching TRBD2. This CDR3 contains 16 residues. V was pared by 3 bases and J by 3 bases, with 10 bases of the junction left unmatched. The germline CDR1 and CDR2 sequences are SGHAT and FQNNGV. The chain's CDR3 is CASSFRAGRAKETQYF. CDR3 nucleotides: TGTGCCAGCAGCTTTCGAGCGGGGAGGGCGAAAGAGACCCAGTACTTC.

The chain has TRBV7-6 and TRBJ2-5; no definite D call. The length of the CDR3 is 13 residues. V was trimmed by 5 bases and J by 0 bases, leaving 7 bases between them. Germline CDR1 reads SGHVS; CDR2 reads FNYEAQ. DNA of the CDR3: TGTGCCAGCAGCATCGCCAACCAAGAGACCCAGTACTTC. Translation: CASSIANQETQYF. Using reference TRBV7-6 and TRBJ2-5 for the parts outside the CDR3, the full variable domain is GAGVSQSPRYKVTKRGQDVALRCDPISGHVSLYWYRQALGQGPEFLTYFNYEAQQDKSGLPNDRFSAERPEGSISTLTIQRTEQRDSAMYRCASSIANQETQYFGPGTRLLVL.

The genes are TRBV4-1 and TRBJ1-1; D unclear. The germline V gene has CDR1 MGHRA and CDR2 YSYEKL. Trimming removed 1 base at V and 5 bases at J, with 8 bases between. The CDR3 totals 13 residues. CDR3 sequence: CASSQVDGTEAFF. CDR3 coding DNA: TGCGCCAGCAGCCAAGTGGACGGGACTGAAGCTTTCTTT.

The rearrangement uses TRBV7-9 and TRBJ2-3, with a possible D match to TRBD2 (5 bases). This CDR3 has 16 amino acids. The germline V gene encodes CDR1 SEHNR and CDR2 FQNEAQ (reference sequence). V was shortened by 6 bases and J by 0 bases, with 16 bases between the two germline ends. CDR3 DNA: TGTGCCAGCAGTCTGCGAGGGCCCACTAGCACAGATACGCAGTATTTT. This translates into CASSLRGPTSTDTQYF.

CDR3 sequence (DNA): TGTGCCAGCAGCTCGACTGTAGCGGGAGGTTACCACGAGCAGTACTTC. Residues: CASSSTVAGGYHEQYF. The chain has TRBV9 and TRBJ2-7, with TRBD2 identical over 10 bases. V was clipped by 4 bases and J by 5 bases; unmatched bases: 12. This CDR3 region has 16 residues. In germline, CDR1 is SGDLS, CDR2 YYNGEE.

The chain combines TRBV11-2 with TRBJ2-7, with 12 nucleotides matching TRBD2. The CDR3 is 17 residues long. From germline, CDR1 is SGHAT and CDR2 FQNNGV. V lost 1 base, J lost 1 base, and 5 bases stayed unmatched. The CDR3 is CASSLGSSGGASYEQYF. For the CDR3, the DNA is TGTGCCAGCAGCTTAGGGTCTAGCGGGGGGGCATCCTACGAGCAGTACTTC.

The V gene is TRBV18, the J gene TRBJ2-7; possible D gene TRBD2, 5 bases. Germline V gene data show CDR1 as KGHSH and CDR2 as LQKENI. Trimming stripped 1 base from V and 2 bases from J, with 18 bases between. The CDR3 extends over 17 amino acids. The CDR3 DNA follows: TGTGCCAGCTCACCACGGGAAAAGCGGACCGCGCCCTACGAGCAGTACTTC. Protein product: CASSPREKRTAPYEQYF.